The present TCR beta chain was sequenced within a study of T cells in Graves' hyperthyroidism and ophthalmopathy. Researchers amplified the TCR beta CDR3 regions from RNA transcripts. The primer set for the first-round RT-PCR of the TCR CDR3 was HTBI. Via MiXCR, TCRdb re-called the multiplex PCR reads, giving one row per CDR3 protein. The data show some 350,000 distinct CDR3 sequences, around 25% seen once. This clonotype was recorded at least ten times. The antigen is not known. CDR3 length: 15 amino acids. Germline V CDR1 and CDR2: SGHNT, YENEEA. V lost 1 base, J lost 8 bases, and 15 bases lay in between. Those with hyperthyroidism were 18 to 65 years old, newly diagnosed, and ill for under 2 months. Study-wide results and caveats: With a median lead of approximately 6.4 months before onset, the model predicted ophthalmopathy.

The receptor was derived from a man aged 50 to 60 with Graves' hyperthyroidism. V and J are TRBV11-3 and TRBJ2-1; D is possibly TRBD1 or TRBD2 (6 bases each). The specimen sequenced was blood. CDR3 coding DNA: TGTGCCAGCAGCTTAGGAGAGGGGGGTTGGGATGAGCAGTTCTTC. It specifies CASSLGEGGWDEQFF. The full variable domain, completed using reference TRBV11-3 and TRBJ2-1, is EAGVVQSPRYKIIEKKQPVAFWCNPISGHNTLYWYLQNLGQGPELLIRYENEEAVDDSQLPKDRFSAERLKGVDSTLKIQPAELGDSAVYLCASSLGEGGWDEQFFGPGTRLTVL.